The sequence of this TCR beta chain was determined in a study of T cell responses to AZD1222 COVID-19 vaccine. Germline V lookup: CDR1 MNHEY, CDR2 SVGAGI. V dropped 5 bases and J dropped 8; count of bases not matched to a gene: 1. The CDR3 has 12 residues. Sequencing was performed with immunoSEQ multiplex PCR; in TCRdb, only in-frame clones are kept and a portion is missing. The sample shows more than 65,000 clones, 70% to 90% of them seen only once. General study points: Dominant CD4 TCR responses targeted spike regions 160-218 and 743-854.

As to this clone: Its antigen is unidentified.

This sequence was found in an adult who received the AZD1222 COVID-19 vaccine. V gene TRBV6-5 combines with J gene TRBJ2-1; 9 nucleotides match TRBD2. The specimen comprised peripheral blood, sampled 28 days after the second AZD1222 dose. The CDR3 loop is CASSRTSDEQFF. As DNA, the CDR3 is TGTGCCAGCAGTCGGACTAGCGATGAGCAGTTCTTC.